A selection of T cell receptor beta chains follows, all from one sample in a study of T cell changes during pregnancy in multiple sclerosis. Repertoires were generated with immunoSEQ multiplex PCR, while TCRdb's copy carries only in-frame clones and drops some. Counted here are about 43,000 clones, roughly 90% occurring once; the ten biggest clones make up roughly 4.8%. Source: peripheral blood, taken in the second trimester of pregnancy. Receptors were obtained from a female donor in good health, enrolled as a control in a pregnancy study. The conserved cysteine and the conserved F or W are not part of the CDR3 here. Each record gives: J gene, V gene, CDR3 protein.

j_gene: TRBJ2-7
v_gene: TRBV13
CDR3aa: ASSYGAGSYEQY

j_gene: TRBJ2-3
v_gene: TRBV6-1
CDR3aa: ASPDRATDTQY

j_gene: TRBJ1-5
v_gene: TRBV4-1
CDR3aa: ASSQDRGQPQH

j_gene: TRBJ2-7
v_gene: TRBV19
CDR3aa: ASSIGHTPMYEQY

j_gene: TRBJ2-7
v_gene: TRBV7-9
CDR3aa: ASSLSSYEQY

j_gene: TRBJ2-7
v_gene: TRBV5-6
CDR3aa: ASSPGWSYEQY

j_gene: TRBJ1-5
v_gene: TRBV5-8
CDR3aa: ASSGGPSGNQPQH

j_gene: TRBJ1-5
v_gene: TRBV7-6
CDR3aa: ASSTGAQPQH

j_gene: TRBJ2-5
v_gene: TRBV29-1
CDR3aa: SVVVGGLSTSGSWTQY

j_gene: TRBJ1-1
v_gene: TRBV7-2
CDR3aa: ASSLVTVTEAF

j_gene: TRBJ1-1
v_gene: TRBV5-6
CDR3aa: ASSLGGLTNTEAF

j_gene: TRBJ2-3
v_gene: TRBV6-6
CDR3aa: ASSTQRGTDTQY

j_gene: TRBJ1-2
v_gene: TRBV4-3
CDR3aa: ASSLRGGGYT

j_gene: TRBJ1-1
v_gene: TRBV18
CDR3aa: ASSPPRAGNTEAF

j_gene: TRBJ2-7
v_gene: TRBV2
CDR3aa: ASRLFSYEQY

j_gene: TRBJ1-4
v_gene: TRBV7-8
CDR3aa: ASRWGGNEKLF

j_gene: TRBJ2-1
v_gene: TRBV7-8
CDR3aa: ASSQAGGRIYNEQF

j_gene: TRBJ1-1
v_gene: TRBV6-5
CDR3aa: ASSLVDRDSEAF

j_gene: TRBJ1-2
v_gene: TRBV29-1
CDR3aa: SVQTGGNYGYT

j_gene: TRBJ2-1
v_gene: TRBV11-2
CDR3aa: ASSLAREYYNEQF

j_gene: TRBJ1-2
v_gene: TRBV30
CDR3aa: AWSSGNGYT

j_gene: TRBJ1-5
v_gene: TRBV5-5
CDR3aa: ASSLGALQPQH

j_gene: TRBJ1-4
v_gene: TRBV5-1
CDR3aa: ASSLLDRRSATNEKLF

j_gene: TRBJ1-5
v_gene: TRBV4-2
CDR3aa: ASSPTTGGNQPQH

j_gene: TRBJ1-2
v_gene: TRBV29-1
CDR3aa: SVGGDPYGYT

j_gene: TRBJ1-2
v_gene: TRBV19
CDR3aa: ASRNGPGGGYT

j_gene: TRBJ2-3
v_gene: TRBV9
CDR3aa: ASSTGLAGVTDTQY

j_gene: TRBJ1-2
v_gene: TRBV7-2
CDR3aa: ASSLRGLAVYT

j_gene: TRBJ1-3
v_gene: TRBV9
CDR3aa: ASSVAMGQGNTIY

j_gene: TRBJ1-5
v_gene: TRBV5-6
CDR3aa: ASSFGTGDGQPQH

j_gene: TRBJ1-1
v_gene: TRBV6-5
CDR3aa: ASLPGRGRTEAF

j_gene: TRBJ2-7
v_gene: TRBV4-3
CDR3aa: ASSQDPGQVDYEQY

j_gene: TRBJ2-3
v_gene: TRBV7-2
CDR3aa: ASSTGLAGAGDTQY

j_gene: TRBJ2-7
v_gene: TRBV5-4
CDR3aa: ASSLGASGVYEQY

j_gene: TRBJ1-5
v_gene: TRBV6-5
CDR3aa: ASSSAGTGVNQPQH

j_gene: TRBJ2-1
v_gene: TRBV6-5
CDR3aa: ASSYASGRVVNEQF

j_gene: TRBJ2-7
v_gene: TRBV9
CDR3aa: ASSVNGGSDLRLQY

j_gene: TRBJ2-1
v_gene: TRBV27
CDR3aa: ASRVGPYNEQF

j_gene: TRBJ2-7
v_gene: TRBV19
CDR3aa: ASTSGQKPYEQY

j_gene: TRBJ1-5
v_gene: TRBV9
CDR3aa: ASGEVWRPQH

j_gene: TRBJ2-1
v_gene: TRBV2
CDR3aa: ASRRGWGLLNEQF

j_gene: TRBJ2-4
v_gene: TRBV29-1
CDR3aa: SGAGGEAKNIQY